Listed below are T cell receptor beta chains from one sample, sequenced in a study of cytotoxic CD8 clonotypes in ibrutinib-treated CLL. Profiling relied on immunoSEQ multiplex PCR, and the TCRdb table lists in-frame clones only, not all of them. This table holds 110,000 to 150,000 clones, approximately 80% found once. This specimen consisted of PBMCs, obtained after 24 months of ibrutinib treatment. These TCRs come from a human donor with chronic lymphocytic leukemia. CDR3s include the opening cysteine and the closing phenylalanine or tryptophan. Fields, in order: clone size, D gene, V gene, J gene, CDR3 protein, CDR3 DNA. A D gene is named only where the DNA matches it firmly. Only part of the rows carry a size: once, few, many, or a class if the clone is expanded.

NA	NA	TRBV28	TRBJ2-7	CASSFLQGTYSYEQYF	TGTGCCAGCAGTTTCCTACAGGGCACCTACTCCTACGAGCAGTACTTC
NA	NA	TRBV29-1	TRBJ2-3	CSVDPTDTQYF	TGCAGCGTCGACCCAACAGATACGCAGTATTTT
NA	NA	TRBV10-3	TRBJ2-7	CAISEPARGVQYF	TGTGCCATCAGTGAGCCGGCCCGGGGCGTTCAGTACTTC
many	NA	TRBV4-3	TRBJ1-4	CASSQSVLGIGGLFF	TGCGCCAGCAGCCAATCGGTCCTCGGCATCGGCGGACTGTTTTTT
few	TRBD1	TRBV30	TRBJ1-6	CAWSVQKGNQGGSPLHF	TGTGCCTGGAGTGTACAGAAGGGTAACCAGGGGGGGTCACCCCTCCACTTT
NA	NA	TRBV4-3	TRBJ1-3	CASSQDSFGNTIYF	TGCGCCAGCAGCCAGGACAGCTTTGGAAACACCATATATTTT
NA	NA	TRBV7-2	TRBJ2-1	CASSLGRNNEQFF	TGTGCCAGCAGCTTGGGGAGGAACAATGAGCAGTTCTTC
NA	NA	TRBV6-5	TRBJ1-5	CASSPTGGNQPQHF	TGTGCCAGCAGCCCAACGGGTGGCAATCAGCCCCAGCATTTT
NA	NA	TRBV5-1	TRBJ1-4	CASSRTVNEKLFF	TGCGCCAGCAGCAGGACAGTTAATGAAAAACTGTTTTTT
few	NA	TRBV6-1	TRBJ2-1	CASSEGGFWEQFF	TGTGCCAGCAGTGAAGGGGGTTTCTGGGAGCAGTTCTTC
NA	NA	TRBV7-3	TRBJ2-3	CASSVWGRTDTQYF	TGTGCCAGCAGTGTTTGGGGCCGCACAGATACGCAGTATTTT
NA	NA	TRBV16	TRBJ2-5	CASSQSWVETQYF	TGTGCCAGCAGCCAATCATGGGTAGAGACCCAGTACTTC
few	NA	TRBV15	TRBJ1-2	CATSRDQGGYTF	TGTGCCACCAGCAGAGATCAAGGTGGCTACACCTTC
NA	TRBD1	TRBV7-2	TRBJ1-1	CASSLEGQKINTEAFF	TGTGCCAGCAGCTTAGAGGGACAGAAGATTAACACTGAAGCTTTCTTT
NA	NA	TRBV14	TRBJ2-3	CASSQTRTDTQYF	TGTGCCAGCAGCCAGACGCGCACAGATACGCAGTATTTT